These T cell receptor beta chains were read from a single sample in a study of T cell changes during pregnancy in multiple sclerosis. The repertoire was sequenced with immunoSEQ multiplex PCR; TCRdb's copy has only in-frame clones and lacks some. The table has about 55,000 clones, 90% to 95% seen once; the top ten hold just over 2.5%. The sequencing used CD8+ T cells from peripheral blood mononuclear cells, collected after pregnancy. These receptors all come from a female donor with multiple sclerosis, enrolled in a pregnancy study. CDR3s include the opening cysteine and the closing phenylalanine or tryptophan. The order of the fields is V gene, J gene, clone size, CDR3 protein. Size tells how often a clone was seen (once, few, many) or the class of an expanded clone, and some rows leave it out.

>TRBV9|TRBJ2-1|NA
CASSGGTSGDNEQFF
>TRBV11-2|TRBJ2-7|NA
CASSLGTAEQYF
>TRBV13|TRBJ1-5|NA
CASREGRQPQHF
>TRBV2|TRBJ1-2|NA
CASRANGYTF
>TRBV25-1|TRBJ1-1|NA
CASSSRAGDEAFF
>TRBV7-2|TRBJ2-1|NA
CASGARGGNEQFF
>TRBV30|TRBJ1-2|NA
CAWTEGVGYTF
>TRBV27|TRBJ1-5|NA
CASSPTGGAGQPQHF
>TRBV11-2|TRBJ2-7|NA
CASSPAGSGPYEQYF
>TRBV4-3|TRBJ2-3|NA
CASSQGTSGRPDTQYF
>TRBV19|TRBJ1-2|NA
CASSYRGSLYGYTF
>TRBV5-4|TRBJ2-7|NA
CASSHGLAREQYF
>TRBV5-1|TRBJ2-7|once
CASSQDSLTYEQYF
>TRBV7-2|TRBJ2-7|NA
CASSLVTTNEQYF
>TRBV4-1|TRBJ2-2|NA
CASSQGEATGELFF
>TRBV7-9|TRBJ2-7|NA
CASSLGGKYEQYF
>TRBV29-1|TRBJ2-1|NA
CSVEVPTGIHEQFF
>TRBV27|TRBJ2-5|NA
CASSSRQTKQETQYF
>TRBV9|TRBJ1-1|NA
CASSAETYSTEAFF
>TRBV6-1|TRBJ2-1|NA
CASSPGTSGSYEQFF
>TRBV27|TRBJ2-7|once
CASSLSAGDPSYEQYF
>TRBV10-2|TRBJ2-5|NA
CASSELGGEAQETQYF
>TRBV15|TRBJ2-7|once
CATSRDQRSIYEQYF
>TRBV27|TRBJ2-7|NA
CASSLLAAGTGGDEQYF
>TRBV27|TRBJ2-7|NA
CASSPRLAGSYEQYF
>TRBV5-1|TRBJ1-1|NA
CASNMVAGGMNTEAFF
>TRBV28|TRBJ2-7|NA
CASSPGLAGVRSYEQYF
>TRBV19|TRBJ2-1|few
CASSMLSGYNEQFF
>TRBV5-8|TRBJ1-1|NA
CASSLVGRNTEAFF
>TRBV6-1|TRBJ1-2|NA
CASSRTGEVYGYTF